Each of the 26 T cell receptor beta chains below was sequenced from the same sample in a study of cytomegalovirus exposure and HLA in healthy donors. In the PCR, 60 Vbeta and 13 Jbeta primers were used. Produced via immunoSEQ multiplex PCR; TCRdb's table is partial and in-frame only. The sample consists of over 100,000 clones, 70% to 85% of them appearing once. Sequences were obtained from PBMCs. The source is a male donor in good health and CMV-seropositive.

The CDR3 region is CASSSTGDLAKNIQYF. The CDR3 DNA follows: TGTGCCAGCAGCTCGACGGGGGACCTAGCCAAAAACATTCAGTACTTC. The rearrangement joins TRBV5-4 to TRBJ2-4; possible D gene TRBD2, 6 bases. CDR1 SGHNT and CDR2 YYREEE come from the germline V gene (reference sequence). Trimming stripped 3 bases from V and 0 bases from J, with 13 bases between. This CDR3 region has 16 residues.

The chain links TRBV11-3 to TRBJ1-1; D is unresolved. There are 14 residues in the CDR3. Germline V lookup: CDR1 SGHNT, CDR2 YENEEA. V was pared by 1 base and J by 2 bases, with 8 bases between. CDR3 region: CASSLGRGNTEAFF. CDR3 bases: TGTGCCAGCAGCTTAGGTCGGGGAAACACTGAAGCTTTCTTT. The full variable domain, in which reference TRBV11-3 and TRBJ1-1 provide the parts outside the CDR3, is EAGVVQSPRYKIIEKKQPVAFWCNPISGHNTLYWYLQNLGQGPELLIRYENEEAVDDSQLPKDRFSAERLKGVDSTLKIQPAELGDSAVYLCASSLGRGNTEAFFGQGTRLTVV.

The chain is built from TRBV7-8 and TRBJ1-1; D is ambiguous. This CDR3 contains 13 residues. CDR1 and CDR2 from the germline V gene are SGHVS and FQNEAQ. V gave up 1 base and J gave up 4 bases, with 7 bases separating them. The CDR3 loop is CASSLDAVTEAFF. The DNA for the CDR3 is TGTGCCAGCAGCTTAGACGCGGTCACTGAAGCTTTCTTT.

The chain recombines TRBV10-3 with TRBJ2-1, with TRBD2 matching over 7 bases. CDR1 is ENHRY and CDR2 is SYGVKD in the germline V gene. The junction had 8 bases not matched to a gene; V was cut back by 0 bases and J by 3 bases. The CDR3 runs 17 residues. CDR3 sequence reads: CAISESRASGDYNEQFF. CDR3 DNA sequence: TGTGCCATCAGTGAGTCACGTGCTAGCGGAGACTACAATGAGCAGTTCTTC.

V is TRBV5-1 and J is TRBJ2-2; 8 nucleotides agree with TRBD2. Trimming cost V 3 bases and J 0 bases; bases outside gene matches: 4. Looked up from germline, CDR1 is SGHRS and CDR2 is YFSETQ. This CDR3 comprises 16 residues. As DNA, the CDR3 is TGCGCCAGCAGCTATCTAGCGGGCACGAACACCGGGGAGCTGTTTTTT. Encoded protein: CASSYLAGTNTGELFF. Together with reference TRBV5-1 and TRBJ2-2, the CDR3 gives the full variable domain: KAGVTQTPRYLIKTRGQQVTLSCSPISGHRSVSWYQQTPGQGLQFLFEYFSETQRNKGNFPGRFSGRQFSNSRSEMNVSTLELGDSALYLCASSYLAGTNTGELFFGEGSRLTVL.

The V and J genes are TRBV4-2 and TRBJ2-2, with D perhaps matching TRBD2 (5 bases). The CDR3 totals 15 residues. Trimming stripped 0 bases from V and 6 bases from J, with 11 bases between. The germline gives CDR1 LGHNA, CDR2 YNFKEQ. CDR3 sequence: CASSQDSRRAGELFF. The CDR3 DNA follows: TGTGCCAGCAGCCAAGATTCGCGGCGGGCCGGGGAGCTGTTTTTT.

This chain links TRBV19 with TRBJ2-1; 12 bases line up with TRBD2. V was clipped by 5 bases and J by 7 bases; unmatched bases: 9. The CDR3 runs 16 residues. Germline values: CDR1 LNHDA, CDR2 SQIVND (reference sequence). The CDR3 sequence: CASSSRLAGEGNEQFF. The CDR3 region has the DNA TGTGCCAGTAGTTCCAGACTAGCGGGAGAGGGGAATGAGCAGTTCTTC. The full variable domain, with the rest looked up from reference TRBV19 and TRBJ2-1, is DGGITQSPKYLFRKEGQNVTLSCEQNLNHDAMYWYRQDPGQGLRLIYYSQIVNDFQKGDIAEGYSVSREKKESFPLTVTSAQKNPTAFYLCASSSRLAGEGNEQFFGPGTRLTVL.

Only a few counts were recorded for this clone. This chain connects TRBV18 to TRBJ1-1, with D unresolved. This CDR3 contains 15 residues. The germline CDR1 and CDR2 sequences are KGHSH and LQKENI. V gave up 3 bases and J gave up 2 bases, with 13 bases separating them. CDR3 protein: CASSPIRNSNTEAFF. The DNA for the CDR3 is TGTGCCAGCTCACCGATACGCAACTCCAACACTGAAGCTTTCTTT.

This clone was found once. The rearrangement joins TRBV29-1 to TRBJ1-1; 7 bases line up with TRBD1. V was clipped by 4 bases and J by 3 bases; unmatched bases: 2. The CDR3 loop spans 12 amino acids. CDR1 and CDR2 (germline): SQVTM, ANQGSEA. This chain's CDR3 is CSVGDSDTEAFF. Here the CDR3 DNA reads TGCAGCGTTGGGGACAGTGACACTGAAGCTTTCTTT.

This clone was found a few times. V is TRBV6-6 and J is TRBJ1-2, with D unresolved. Trimming left V 0 bases short and J 0 bases short, with 8 bases between. The CDR3 is made up of 15 amino acids. Germline values: CDR1 MNHNY, CDR2 SVGAGI (reference sequence). For the CDR3, the DNA is TGTGCCAGCAGTTACTCGAAAGGAGCTAACTATGGCTACACCTTC. Its protein is CASSYSKGANYGYTF.

Comment on this clone: The junction and the germline gene differ at one end; a read error may be behind it. The V and J genes are TRBV27 and TRBJ2-6; D is possibly TRBD1 (5 bases). The CDR3 loop spans 14 amino acids. CDR1 and CDR2 (germline): MNHEY, SMNVEV (reference sequence). The CDR3 protein is CASRESSGANGLTF. The CDR3 bases are TGTGCCAGCAGAGAAAGCTCTGGGGCCAACGGCCTGACTTTC. The whole variable domain, filled in from reference TRBV27 and TRBJ2-6, reads EAQVTQNPRYLITVTGKKLTVTCSQNMNHEYMSWYRQDPGLGLRQIYYSMNVEVTDKGDVPEGYKVSRKEKRNFPLILESPSPNQTSLYFCASRESSGANGLTFGAGSRLTVL.

The J gene is TRBJ2-7, the V gene TRBV7-2; D unresolved. CDR1 and CDR2 (germline): SGHTA, FQGNSA. V lost 5 bases and J 2 bases, leaving 16 bases between the germline ends. This CDR3 has 15 residues. CDR3 in DNA: TGTGCCAGCAGCATATCGTTGGCCTTGACCTACGAGCAGTACTTC. As protein: CASSISLALTYEQYF.

The rearrangement uses TRBV29-1 and TRBJ1-1, with D unclear. The germline gives CDR1 SQVTM, CDR2 ANQGSEA. Trimming removed 7 bases at V and 7 bases at J, with 10 bases between. The CDR3 loop spans 10 amino acids. The CDR3 nucleotides are TGCAGCGCTCTTGCAGGTGAAGCTTTCTTT. Its protein product is CSALAGEAFF.

As concerns this clone: A junction boundary mismatches the germline segment, possibly from a read error. The chain joins TRBV28 to TRBJ2-7; 11 bases line up with TRBD2. The germline V gene has CDR1 MDHEN and CDR2 SYDVKM. CDR3 size: 12 residues. The CDR3 is CASSHLLAGAVF. The DNA of the CDR3 is TGTGCCAGCAGCCACCTACTAGCGGGGGCCGTCTTC.

As DNA, the CDR3 is TGTGCCAGCAGTTCCGCCCTAGAAAGCTCCTACGAGCAGTACTTC. Protein product: CASSSALESSYEQYF. This chain connects TRBV6-5 to TRBJ2-7, with unresolved D. This CDR3 comprises 15 residues. The ends were cut back, 4 bases at V and 0 bases at J, with 13 bases in the middle. Looked up from germline, CDR1 is MNHEY and CDR2 is SVGAGI.

The chain carries TRBV2 and TRBJ1-5, with TRBD1 identical over 9 bases. The germline CDR1 and CDR2 sequences are SNHLY and FYNNEI. V lost 6 bases, J lost 9 bases, and 6 bases stayed unmatched. There are 13 residues in the CDR3. The CDR3 reads CASRDRGGRPQHF. In DNA, the CDR3 is TGTGCCAGCAGAGACAGGGGGGGGAGGCCCCAGCATTTT.

J is TRBJ1-5 and V is TRBV7-8; D is ambiguous. CDR3 size: 12 residues. CDR1 is SGHVS, CDR2 FQNEAQ, per germline. V lost 5 bases to trimming and J lost 7 bases, with 9 bases between them. In DNA form, the CDR3 reads TGTGCCAGCAGCCCCCACACCCAGCCCCAGCATTTT. It yields the protein CASSPHTQPQHF.

The chain carries TRBV2 and TRBJ1-1; unclear D gene. The CDR3 is 13 amino acids. Trimming shortened V by 3 bases and J by 1 base, and 6 bases separated the two germline ends. Germline assignment: CDR1 SNHLY and CDR2 FYNNEI. The DNA of the CDR3 is TGTGCCAGCAGTGATCTCCGGAACACTGAAGCTTTCTTT. The encoded protein is CASSDLRNTEAFF.

The chain joins TRBV7-8 to TRBJ2-1; 9 bases align to TRBD2. V lost 4 bases and J lost 8; bases outside the gene matches: 15. Germline-derived CDR1 and CDR2 are SGHVS and FQNEAQ. This CDR3 is built from 17 residues. The CDR3 loop reads CASSSSLAGAGPYEQFF. CDR3 DNA sequence: TGTGCCAGCAGCTCTAGCTTAGCGGGAGCCGGGCCCTATGAGCAGTTCTTC.

This chain connects TRBV18 to TRBJ2-5, with 8 positions matching TRBD1. Looked up from germline, CDR1 is KGHSH and CDR2 is LQKENI. After removal of 3 bases from V and 5 bases from J, the junction contained 11 bases not matched to a gene. This CDR3 has 16 amino acids. CDR3: CASSPGTGGGGETQYF. CDR3 sequence (DNA): TGTGCCAGCTCACCTGGGACAGGCGGAGGGGGCGAGACCCAGTACTTC.

V is TRBV30 and J is TRBJ1-1; D uncertain. CDR1 is GTSNPN, CDR2 SVGIG, per germline (reference sequence). The CDR3 length is 10 residues. CDR3 DNA sequence: TGTGGAGCGGGGAACACTGAAGCTTTCTTT. Translating gives CGAGNTEAFF.

This clone was seen only a few times. The chain employs TRBV29-1 and TRBJ2-5; the match to TRBD1 covers 7 bases. Trimming removed 6 bases from V and 5 bases from J; junction bases left unmatched: 3. The CDR3 consists of 11 residues. Germline CDR1 is SQVTM and CDR2 is ANQGSEA. This CDR3 is CSVAQGETQYF. DNA for the CDR3: TGCAGCGTCGCACAGGGGGAGACCCAGTACTTC.

The V call is TRBV5-8, the J call TRBJ1-6, with 9 bases lining up with TRBD1. V dropped 4 bases and J dropped 9; count of bases not matched to a gene: 8. The CDR3 contains 15 residues. In germline, CDR1 is SGHTS, CDR2 YDEGEE. The CDR3 DNA reads as TGTGCCAGCAGCGTGGTTGGGACAGGGCTTTCACCCCTCCACTTT. Translated, it gives CASSVVGTGLSPLHF.

The gene calls are TRBV28 and TRBJ1-1; 8 nucleotides line up with TRBD1. CDR3 length: 15 amino acids. The ends lost 2 bases at V and 9 bases at J; junction bases unmatched: 11. CDR1 MDHEN and CDR2 SYDVKM come from the germline V gene. CDR3 sequence (DNA): TGTGCCAGCAGTTTAGGGGACCGACGGGACAGGAAAGCTTTCTTT. As protein: CASSLGDRRDRKAFF.

This clone turned up a few times. This chain connects TRBV20-1 to TRBJ2-7, with D maybe TRBD2 (6 bases). Germline CDR1 is DFQATT and CDR2 is SNEGSKA (reference sequence). There are 10 residues in the CDR3. V gave up 7 bases and J gave up 7 bases, with 11 bases separating them. CDR3 region: CSGEVGEQYF. In DNA, the CDR3 is TGCAGTGGGGAGGTCGGGGAGCAGTACTTC.

The J gene is TRBJ1-1, the V gene TRBV6-5; 8 bases are shared with TRBD1. In germline, CDR1 is MNHEY, CDR2 SVGAGI. Trimming removed 2 bases from V and 4 bases from J; junction bases left unmatched: 9. This CDR3 has 16 residues. In nucleotides, the CDR3 is TGTGCCAGCAGTTACCTGCAGGGGGCGTTACCCACTGAAGCTTTCTTT. Its translation: CASSYLQGALPTEAFF.